The clone carrying this T cell receptor beta chain occurred many times. The antigen is unknown. Libraries of TCR beta came from quantitative 5'-RACE with molecular barcodes. MiXCR, applied by TCRdb to the 5' RACE reads, yields one record per CDR3 protein. The sample yields 120,000 or so distinct CDR3 sequences, roughly an eighth seen once. The data derive from a study of CD8 T cells in ankylosing spondylitis. Study-wide results and caveats: Disease-linked clones reportedly showed significant enrichment in matched ankylosing spondylitis synovial fluid. Some of these motif variants have turned up before, in reports on reactive arthritis synovial fluid and blood.

V was pared by 4 bases and J by 2 bases, with 15 bases between. The V gene's germline CDR1 is SEHNR and CDR2 FQNEAQ (reference sequence). CDR3 length: 16 amino acids. J is TRBJ2-1 and V is TRBV7-9; D is possibly TRBD2 (5 bases). The specimen sequenced was blood, either unsorted or a sorted T cell fraction (not recorded which). The sequence was obtained from a female donor with ankylosing spondylitis or in good health (not recorded which). CDR3 in amino acids: CASSSGAGAAYNEQFF. The DNA of the CDR3 is TGTGCCAGCAGCTCAGGCGCCGGAGCGGCCTACAATGAGCAGTTCTTC.